The source of this TCR beta chain is a study of glioma-infiltrating T cells. There are 12 residues in the CDR3. CDR1 is SGHTA, CDR2 FQGNSA, per germline. Trimming stripped 5 bases from V and 5 bases from J, with 9 bases between. Amplification of TCR alpha and beta CDR3 regions from RNA used iRepertoire nested multiplex PCR. TCRdb used MiXCR to reprocess the multiplex PCR reads, holding one entry per CDR3 protein. This sample has over 15,000 distinct CDR3 sequences, with 58% found just once. Specimen: glioma tissue, nonneoplastic brain tissue, or PBMCs (not recorded which). This TCR came from a human donor with low-grade glioma or glioblastoma, undergoing nonglioma brain surgery, or in good health (not recorded which). V usage is TRBV7-2 and J usage is TRBJ1-1; no clear D gene. The CDR3 loop is CASSLLKTEAFF. In nucleotides, the CDR3 is TGTGCCAGCAGCCTACTTAAGACTGAAGCTTTCTTT.